This T cell receptor (beta chain) is drawn from a study of shared T cell receptors in the human thymus. Trimming pared 2 bases from V and 0 bases from J, leaving 14 bases between. Germline V gene sequence: CDR1 SGHRS, CDR2 YFSETQ. CDR3 length: 17 amino acids. Method: immunoSEQ multiplex PCR; TCRdb's copy keeps in-frame clones and lacks some. The sample lists 600,000 or so clones; over 75% were seen once. These data also featured in a second study, about human thymus T cells. That investigation notes: Healthy Finnish infants undergoing corrective surgery for congenital heart defects provided the donor material. The thymus was resected at corrective cardiac surgery. Repertoires from thymus and blood appeared to show biased V and J gene usage. Unrelated people showed highly overlapping thymic repertoires, related research reported.

Sequenced: thymocytes. The rearrangement uses TRBV5-1 and TRBJ2-2; no reliable D call. The sequence derives from a boy less than two years old with a congenital heart defect. CDR3 region: CASSFRQAPANTGELFF. In DNA form, the CDR3 reads TGCGCCAGCAGCTTTCGCCAGGCACCAGCGAACACCGGGGAGCTGTTTTTT.